The 8 T cell receptor beta chains given below trace back to one sample, sequenced in a study of cytomegalovirus exposure and HLA in healthy donors. Both 60 Vbeta primers and 13 Jbeta primers went into the PCR. The method was immunoSEQ multiplex PCR; TCRdb's version includes in-frame clones alone and lacks a portion of them. The profile shows more than 75,000 clones, approximately 75% of them singletons. Specimen: PBMCs. The source of these receptors is a woman aged 40 to 50 in good health and CMV-seronegative.

There are a few counts of this clone. The junction departs from germline at one end; a sequencing error may be responsible. The chain combines TRBV2 with TRBJ1-5; D is perhaps TRBD1 (6 bases). Germline values: CDR1 SNHLY, CDR2 FYNNEI. The CDR3 loop spans 14 amino acids. The CDR3: CASSVERGNQPQNF. As DNA, the CDR3 is TGTGCCAGCAGTGTCGAAAGGGGGAATCAGCCCCAGAATTTT.

The table lists this clone with a count of one. The chain recombines TRBV5-4 with TRBJ1-1, with D perhaps TRBD1 (6 bases). V was clipped by 2 bases and J by 1 base, with 9 bases between them. Germline CDR1 and CDR2: SGHNT and YYREEE (reference sequence). The CDR3 totals 14 residues. The CDR3, as DNA: TGTGCCAGCAGCTTAGGGGGACAGAACACTGAAGCTTTCTTT. It is translated as CASSLGGQNTEAFF.

Here the CDR3 DNA reads TGTGCCAGCAGCGTAGAACCAGGGGCGAACTATGGCTACACCTTC. It yields the protein CASSVEPGANYGYTF. This chain joins TRBV9 and TRBJ1-2, with a weak D call TRBD1 (6 bases). The V end was cut by 0 bases, the J end by 2 bases, with 11 bases between. CDR3 length: 15 amino acids. Germline assignment: CDR1 SGDLS and CDR2 YYNGEE.

V and J are TRBV30 and TRBJ2-1; 8 nucleotides agree with TRBD2. V lost 0 bases, J lost 10 bases, and 5 bases stayed unmatched. This CDR3 has 13 residues. Germline V lookup: CDR1 GTSNPN, CDR2 SVGIG (reference sequence). CDR3 sequence (DNA): TGTGCCTGGAGTGTCTTAGGCGGGGGGGAGCAGTTCTTC. It encodes CAWSVLGGGEQFF.

The V call is TRBV6-5, the J call TRBJ2-7; D perhaps matches TRBD1 (6 bases). Between the trimmed V and J ends, which lost 5 bases and 2 bases, there was a span of 10 bases. The CDR3 contains 13 residues. The germline CDR1 and CDR2 sequences are MNHEY and SVGAGI. CDR3 residues: CASSTGQPYEQYF. For the CDR3, the DNA is TGTGCCAGCAGTACCGGACAGCCCTACGAGCAGTACTTC.

The gene calls are TRBV9 and TRBJ1-2, with TRBD1 identical over 8 bases. Trimming took 4 bases from V and 9 from J; bases not matched to a gene: 5. This CDR3 has 12 amino acids. Germline lookup yields CDR1 SGDLS and CDR2 YYNGEE. CDR3 loop: CASSTQGDSYTF. The CDR3 DNA sequence: TGTGCCAGCAGCACACAGGGGGATAGCTACACCTTC.

This chain uses TRBV30 with TRBJ1-5, with D possibly TRBD1 on 6 matching bases. V dropped 2 bases and J dropped 3 bases, with 14 bases sitting between them. Germline V lookup: CDR1 GTSNPN, CDR2 SVGIG (reference sequence). The CDR3 runs 15 residues. CDR3 protein: CAWSLAGTTNQPQHF. CDR3 coding DNA: TGTGCCTGGAGTTTGGCAGGGACAACCAATCAGCCCCAGCATTTT. The entire variable domain, with the rest obtained from reference TRBV30 and TRBJ1-5, is as follows: SQTIHQWPATLVQPVGSPLSLECTVEGTSNPNLYWYRQAAGRGLQLLFYSVGIGQISSEVPQNLSASRPQDRQFILSSKKLLLSDSGFYLCAWSLAGTTNQPQHFGDGTRLSIL.

This clone was found once. The chain links TRBV4-3 to TRBJ2-1; TRBD2 agrees at 14 bases. The J segment lost 0 bases and the V segment lost 2 bases, leaving 3 bases of the junction unmatched. The CDR3 loop spans 18 amino acids. The germline gives CDR1 LGHNA, CDR2 YSLEER. The DNA for the CDR3 is TGCGCCAGCAGCCAAAGGACTAGCGGGGGGAGCTCCTACAATGAGCAGTTCTTC. As protein: CASSQRTSGGSSYNEQFF.